What follows are 18 T cell receptor beta chains derived from one specimen sequenced in a study of blood T cell repertoires in COVID-19. TCRdb's table, derived via immunoSEQ multiplex PCR, lists solely in-frame clones and lacks some. The sample carries tens of thousands of clones, approximately 89% recorded once. The sample taken for sequencing was peripheral blood. The receptors come from a human donor with acute or convalescent COVID-19. The donor label of this sample is uncertain.

This clone showed up just once. The V gene is TRBV4-1, the J gene TRBJ1-1; TRBD1 aligns across 9 bases. V lost 5 bases, J lost 4 bases, and 8 bases stayed unmatched. Germline V CDR1 and CDR2: MGHRA, YSYEKL. This CDR3 has 15 residues. The CDR3: CASSNTGGMVTEAFF. The CDR3 bases are TGCGCCAGCAGCAACACAGGGGGCATGGTCACTGAAGCTTTCTTT.

This clone was detected a few times. The J gene is TRBJ2-3, the V gene TRBV12-3 or TRBV12-4; no clear D. V was cut by 4 bases and J by 2 bases, with 7 bases left in between. CDR3 length equals 13 residues. This CDR3 is CASSSGTTDTQYF. Here the CDR3 DNA reads TGTGCCAGCAGTTCAGGTACCACAGATACGCAGTATTTT.

This clone was seen a handful of times. The rearrangement links TRBV5-1 to TRBJ1-4; perhaps TRBD1 as D (6 bases). The ends were cut back, 0 bases at V and 4 bases at J, with 13 bases in the middle. This CDR3 contains 16 residues. Germline-derived CDR1 and CDR2 are SGHRS and YFSETQ. The CDR3 nucleotides read TGCGCCAGCAGCTTGGAGTGGGGGCTGAATAATGAAAAACTGTTTTTT. It translates to CASSLEWGLNNEKLFF. Full variable domain (outside the CDR3, taken from reference TRBV5-1 and TRBJ1-4): KAGVTQTPRYLIKTRGQQVTLSCSPISGHRSVSWYQQTPGQGLQFLFEYFSETQRNKGNFPGRFSGRQFSNSRSEMNVSTLELGDSALYLCASSLEWGLNNEKLFFGSGTQLSVL.

This rearrangement joins TRBV6-1 to TRBJ2-3, with TRBD2 identical over 12 bases. J was trimmed by 0 bases and V by 3 bases; bases with no gene match: 4. The length of the CDR3 is 17 residues. Germline V gene lookup returns CDR1 MNHNS and CDR2 SASEGT. CDR3 DNA sequence: TGTGCCAGCAGTGAGACTAGCGGGGGACGCAGCACAGATACGCAGTATTTT. Translating gives CASSETSGGRSTDTQYF.

The genes are TRBV19 and TRBJ1-2; the match to TRBD1 covers 9 bases. The CDR3 covers 13 residues. Per germline, CDR1 LNHDA and CDR2 SQIVND (reference sequence). V dropped 10 bases and J dropped 6; count of bases not matched to a gene: 9. CDR3 amino acids: CAILTGGDHGYTF. The CDR3 DNA follows: TGTGCCATCCTGACAGGGGGGGATCATGGCTACACCTTC. Filled out from reference TRBV19 and TRBJ1-2, the complete variable domain reads DGGITQSPKYLFRKEGQNVTLSCEQNLNHDAMYWYRQDPGQGLRLIYYSQIVNDFQKGDIAEGYSVSREKKESFPLTVTSAQKNPTAFYLCAILTGGDHGYTFGSGTRLTVV.

The chain joins TRBV6-5 to TRBJ1-6; D might be TRBD1 (5 bases). CDR3 size: 15 residues. In germline, CDR1 is MNHEY, CDR2 SVGAGI. V lost 6 bases, J lost 10 bases, and 19 bases lay in between. The CDR3 region has the DNA TGTGCCAGCAGCCGCCTCCGGGACGCGGGGTCACCCCTCCACTTT. This translates into CASSRLRDAGSPLHF.

The V gene is TRBV2, the J gene TRBJ2-5; 8 positions match TRBD2. The junction had 9 bases not matched to a gene; V was cut back by 8 bases and J by 7 bases. The CDR3 loop spans 13 amino acids. CDR1 is SNHLY and CDR2 is FYNNEI in the germline V gene. DNA of the CDR3: TGTGCCAGCCTCGGGGGGGCCGTGGGGACCCAGTACTTC. It encodes CASLGGAVGTQYF.

The V and J genes are TRBV7-2 and TRBJ1-2, with a tentative D call TRBD1 (5 bases). Germline loops: CDR1 SGHTA, CDR2 FQGNSA. The CDR3 is made up of 14 amino acids. Trimming cost V 1 base and J 4 bases, with 10 bases left between them. CDR3 bases: TGTGCCAGCAGCTTAGAGGGGCAGAGCTATGGCTACACCTTC. As protein: CASSLEGQSYGYTF. The whole variable domain, remainder taken from reference TRBV7-2 and TRBJ1-2, is GAGVSQSPSNKVTEKGKDVELRCDPISGHTALYWYRQSLGQGLEFLIYFQGNSAPDKSGLPSDRFSAERTGGSVSTLTIQRTQQEDSAVYLCASSLEGQSYGYTFGSGTRLTVV.

The J gene is TRBJ1-6, the V gene TRBV5-6; D might be TRBD1 (6 bases). This CDR3 is built from 14 residues. Germline V lookup: CDR1 SGHDT, CDR2 YYEEEE. Trimming removed 4 bases at V and 9 bases at J, with 14 bases between. The CDR3 region is CASSTRTESSPLHF. CDR3 bases: TGTGCCAGCAGCACCCGGACAGAAAGTTCACCCCTCCACTTT.

This rearrangement joins TRBV28 to TRBJ2-5; 7 bases fit TRBD2. CDR3 length: 16 residues. After removal of 1 base from V and 2 bases from J, the junction contained 7 bases not matched to a gene. Germline V gene data show CDR1 as MDHEN and CDR2 as SYDVKM. The chain's CDR3 is CASSLSTAGLQETQYF. The CDR3 DNA sequence: TGTGCCAGCAGTTTATCCACAGCGGGGTTACAAGAGACCCAGTACTTC. Looking up the rest from reference TRBV28 and TRBJ2-5 gives the full variable domain: DVKVTQSSRYLVKRTGEKVFLECVQDMDHENMFWYRQDPGLGLRLIYFSYDVKMKEKGDIPEGYSVSREKKERFSLILESASTNQTSMYLCASSLSTAGLQETQYFGPGTRLLVL.

This clone was seen a few times. The chain carries TRBV5-1 and TRBJ1-2, with TRBD1 matching 7 bases. V shed 2 bases, J shed 4 bases, and the junction held 2 bases outside the gene matches. Germline lookup yields CDR1 SGHRS and CDR2 YFSETQ. The CDR3 spans 13 residues. The CDR3 DNA follows: TGCGCCAGCAGCTTAGGGGGCGGCTATGGCTACACCTTC. Its protein is CASSLGGGYGYTF.

V is TRBV18 and J is TRBJ2-5; perhaps TRBD1 as D (6 bases). Germline V gives CDR1 KGHSH, CDR2 LQKENI. The CDR3 runs to 14 residues. V lost 6 bases to trimming and J lost 0 bases, with 11 bases between them. The CDR3 nucleotides are TGTGCCAGCTCGTTTACAGGGTACCAAGAGACCCAGTACTTC. Amino acids: CASSFTGYQETQYF.

The CDR3 region is CASSQLSGANVLTF. As DNA, the CDR3 is TGTGCCAGCAGCCAATTATCTGGGGCCAACGTCCTGACTTTC. V usage is TRBV3-1 (or the pseudogene TRBV3-2) and J usage is TRBJ2-6; D remains unclear. Trimming pared 2 bases from V and 1 base from J, leaving 3 bases between. This CDR3 is 14 amino acids long. Germline V gives CDR1 LGHDT, CDR2 YNNKEL (reference sequence).

The chain is built from TRBV7-2 and TRBJ2-1; 9 nucleotides align to TRBD2. This CDR3 spans 17 amino acids. The trim removed 1 base at V and 8 bases at J, leaving 12 bases unmatched. Per the germline V gene, CDR1 is SGHTA and CDR2 is FQGNSA. CDR3 protein: CASSLVSAGGLVDEQFF. The DNA of the CDR3 is TGTGCCAGCAGCTTAGTTTCGGCGGGGGGGCTCGTAGATGAGCAGTTCTTC.

The V gene is TRBV4-1, the J gene TRBJ2-2; the match to TRBD1 covers 7 bases. The ends lost 2 bases at V and 6 bases at J; junction bases unmatched: 6. The CDR3 is 15 residues long. Germline V lookup: CDR1 MGHRA, CDR2 YSYEKL. CDR3 bases: TGCGCCAGCAGCCAAAGCACAGGGGCGGCCGGGGAGCTGTTTTTT. Translated, it gives CASSQSTGAAGELFF.

V usage is TRBV6-6 and J usage is TRBJ1-5; D call uncertain. The germline CDR1 and CDR2 sequences are MNHNY and SVGAGI (reference sequence). This CDR3 is built from 14 residues. V shed 2 bases and J shed 6 bases, with 11 bases lying between them. CDR3 coding DNA: TGTGCCAGCAGTTACCCGGGAGGCGTTCAGCCCCAGCATTTT. Its translation is CASSYPGGVQPQHF.

This chain links TRBV3-1 (or the pseudogene TRBV3-2) with TRBJ2-1; D is possibly TRBD2 (6 bases). CDR3 length: 16 amino acids. Trimming pared 4 bases from V and 7 bases from J, leaving 20 bases between. CDR1 and CDR2 (germline): LGHDT, YNNKEL (reference sequence). The CDR3 nucleotides read TGTGCCAGCAGCCCCTGGGGAACGGGAGCCGGGAATGAGCAGTTCTTC. Protein product: CASSPWGTGAGNEQFF.

The V gene is TRBV3-1 (or the pseudogene TRBV3-2), the J gene TRBJ2-2; TRBD2 might be the D (7 bases). V was clipped by 3 bases and J by 0 bases, with 23 bases between them. This CDR3 is built from 20 residues. Per the germline V gene, CDR1 is LGHDT and CDR2 is YNNKEL (reference sequence). CDR3 region: CASSHSFLGQGTTNTGELFF. CDR3 nucleotides: TGTGCCAGCAGCCACTCATTCCTCGGGCAGGGGACTACGAACACCGGGGAGCTGTTTTTT.